This T cell receptor (beta chain) originates from a study of cytomegalovirus exposure and HLA in healthy donors. Study-wide results and caveats: Presence/absence analyses supposed approximately even sequencing depth among donors. The authors later linked a missense DCLRE1C variant to TCR beta V- and J-gene trimming. Reports credit the classifier with highly specific, highly sensitive diagnosis of cytomegalovirus status.

This clone was picked up a small number of times. Its matching antigen is unknown. The primer mix had 60 Vbeta and 13 Jbeta primers. Sequencing was performed with immunoSEQ multiplex PCR; in TCRdb, only in-frame clones are kept and a portion is missing. The sample gives approximately 150,000 clones, around 80% of which show up once; 2.5% to 3% is in the top ten. Trimming removed 3 bases from V and 1 base from J, with 13 bases in between. The CDR3 totals 15 residues. From germline, CDR1 is SGHRS and CDR2 YFSETQ. The clonotype was recovered from a woman in her twenties or thirties in good health and CMV-seronegative. The sequencing sample was made of PBMCs. V and J are TRBV5-1 and TRBJ1-1; D is undetermined. CDR3 amino acids: CASSSYTEQNTEAFF. In DNA form, the CDR3 reads TGCGCCAGCAGCTCTTATACAGAACAGAACACTGAAGCTTTCTTT.